One sample yielded the 16 T cell receptor beta chains listed below, sequenced in a study of cytotoxic CD8 clonotypes in ibrutinib-treated CLL. Generated by immunoSEQ multiplex PCR, the TCRdb table keeps only in-frame clones and is missing some. The repertoire has about 29,000 clones, roughly 85% of them found once; the top ten carry about 7.8%. Sequencing was performed on PBMCs, taken after 24 months of ibrutinib treatment. The source of these receptors is a human donor with chronic lymphocytic leukemia.

CDR3 in DNA: TGTGCCACCAGCAGAGATCTAGTATCAGGGGTCTCTGGGGCCAACGTCCTGACTTTC. Translating it yields CATSRDLVSGVSGANVLTF. This chain connects TRBV15 to TRBJ2-6; D is possibly TRBD1 (6 bases). Germline CDR1 and CDR2: LNHNV and YYDKDF (reference sequence). The germline V and J ends were trimmed by 0 bases and 0 bases, with 15 bases remaining between them. This CDR3 has 19 residues.

The V and J genes are TRBV2 and TRBJ1-6; tentative D call: TRBD1 (5 bases). Per the germline V gene, CDR1 is SNHLY and CDR2 is FYNNEI. CDR3 length equals 15 residues. Trimming took 5 bases from V and 14 from J, leaving 22 bases between them. In DNA, the CDR3 is TGTGCCAGCAGTCCCCGGAGGGCGGGGCCATCGGCCCTCCACTTT. Its protein is CASSPRRAGPSALHF.

V and J are TRBV29-1 and TRBJ2-1; D not certain. Germline V lookup: CDR1 SQVTM, CDR2 ANQGSEA. Trimming pared 3 bases from V and 7 bases from J, leaving 16 bases between. There are 14 residues in the CDR3. CDR3 loop: CSVDHGGPGNEQFF. CDR3 in DNA: TGCAGCGTTGACCATGGTGGACCCGGGAATGAGCAGTTCTTC.

This clone has more than one count but fewer than ten. This same CDR3 is encoded by further DNA sequences in the sample. The chain couples TRBV7-2 to TRBJ1-4, with no clear D. The V and J ends lost 5 bases and 6 bases respectively, with 10 bases between them. The length of the CDR3 is 13 residues. The germline V gene has CDR1 SGHTA and CDR2 FQGNSA. CDR3 nucleotides: TGTGCCAGCAGCCCTGGTGGGGATGAAAAACTGTTTTTT. Encoded protein: CASSPGGDEKLFF.

V is TRBV18 and J is TRBJ1-3; D may be TRBD1 (6 bases). The CDR3 length is 16 residues. CDR1 is KGHSH and CDR2 is LQKENI in the germline V gene. The ends were cut back, 0 bases at V and 0 bases at J, with 9 bases in the middle. For the CDR3, the DNA is TGTGCCAGCTCACCACCGGGGGGCTACTCTGGAAACACCATATATTTT. It encodes CASSPPGGYSGNTIYF.

The chain employs TRBV4-2 and TRBJ2-5, with TRBD1 matching over 8 bases. The CDR3 consists of 17 residues. In germline, CDR1 is LGHNA, CDR2 YNFKEQ. V dropped 4 bases and J dropped 5; count of bases not matched to a gene: 15. The CDR3 here is CASSPGVARGPGETQYF. The CDR3 DNA reads TGTGCCAGCAGCCCGGGGGTGGCCAGGGGGCCCGGGGAGACCCAGTACTTC.

The chain employs TRBV7-8 and TRBJ2-5; 9 bases map to TRBD2. CDR3 length: 14 residues. V lost 6 bases to trimming and J lost 5 bases; unmatched junction nucleotides: 7. Germline V gene data show CDR1 as SGHVS and CDR2 as FQNEAQ. The CDR3, as DNA: TGTGCCAGCAGGCCCTTAGCGGGGGACGAGACCCAGTACTTC. Amino acid sequence: CASRPLAGDETQYF.

The CDR3 DNA is TGTGCCAGCAGCTTTCAGTGCAGGGGAGGGATTGATTATAGCAATCAGCCCCAGCATTTT. Protein sequence: CASSFQCRGGIDYSNQPQHF. V gene TRBV7-3 combines with J gene TRBJ1-5; possible D gene TRBD1, 6 bases. The length of the CDR3 is 20 residues. V lost 3 bases and J 0 bases, leaving 24 bases between the germline ends. Germline V gene sequence: CDR1 SGHTA, CDR2 FQGTGA.

This chain connects TRBV6-9 to TRBJ1-1; 7 bases map to TRBD1. The germline V gene encodes CDR1 MNHGY and CDR2 SVAAGI. Trimming cost V 6 bases and J 0 bases; bases outside gene matches: 16. The CDR3 has 18 residues. The CDR3, as DNA: TGTGCCAGCAGCTTCGCCGGGACAGTGAAGAGTTTGAACACTGAAGCTTTCTTT. Amino acid sequence: CASSFAGTVKSLNTEAFF.

V and J are TRBV5-1 and TRBJ2-2; tentative D call: TRBD2 (6 bases). The CDR3 runs 16 residues. Trimming cost V 0 bases and J 6 bases, with 15 bases left between them. Germline loops: CDR1 SGHRS, CDR2 YFSETQ. CDR3 in amino acids: CASSLAGGRPAGELFF. CDR3 nucleotide sequence: TGCGCCAGCAGCTTGGCCGGGGGTCGACCGGCCGGGGAGCTGTTTTTT.

This clone ranks as medium-sized. The junction does not match germline at one end; this may be a read error. The chain is built from TRBV5-1 and TRBJ2-2; perhaps D is TRBD1 or TRBD2 (5 bases each). The CDR3 totals 14 residues. CDR1 is SGHRS and CDR2 is YFSETQ in the germline V gene. CDR3 sequence: CASSYGANAGELFF. CDR3 nucleotide sequence: TGCGCCAGCAGTTACGGGGCGAACGCCGGGGAGCTGTTTTTT.

V gene TRBV5-4 combines with J gene TRBJ2-7; D call uncertain. The CDR3 has 14 residues. Trimming cost V 1 base and J 0 bases, with 8 bases left between them. Germline values: CDR1 SGHNT, CDR2 YYREEE (reference sequence). CDR3 amino acids: CASSLLFSSYEQYF. CDR3 coding DNA: TGTGCCAGCAGCTTGTTGTTTAGCTCCTACGAGCAGTACTTC.

The chain carries TRBV9 and TRBJ2-5; maybe TRBD1 (5 bases). This CDR3 contains 16 residues. Germline V lookup: CDR1 SGDLS, CDR2 YYNGEE. The V and J ends lost 2 bases and 5 bases respectively, with 19 bases between them. The CDR3 here is CASSVSGSGLGETQYF. For the CDR3, the DNA is TGTGCCAGCAGCGTTTCAGGGTCGGGTCTTGGCGAGACCCAGTACTTC.

The V and J genes are TRBV10-3 and TRBJ2-4; D is possibly TRBD2 (6 bases). Germline lookup yields CDR1 ENHRY and CDR2 SYGVKD. The CDR3 contains 16 residues. V was trimmed by 0 bases and J by 5 bases, leaving 14 bases between them. The CDR3 is CAISESRRGTQNIQYF. The CDR3 nucleotides are TGTGCCATCAGTGAGTCTAGGCGGGGCACACAAAACATTCAGTACTTC.

This clone was seen only once. The chain joins TRBV13 to TRBJ2-5; the match to TRBD2 covers 8 bases. V lost 3 bases, J lost 5 bases, and 11 bases stayed unmatched. In germline, CDR1 is PRHDT, CDR2 FYEKMQ (reference sequence). The CDR3 consists of 16 residues. This chain's CDR3 is CASSFVTGGRRETQYF. The CDR3 nucleotides read TGTGCCAGCAGCTTCGTTACGGGGGGGCGGAGGGAGACCCAGTACTTC.

This clone has a single count. This sequence joins TRBV7-9 and TRBJ2-5, with D possibly being TRBD1 or TRBD2 (5 bases each). This CDR3 comprises 14 residues. V lost 5 bases to trimming and J lost 1 base, with 11 bases between them. CDR1 and CDR2 from the germline V gene are SEHNR and FQNEAQ (reference sequence). Here the CDR3 DNA reads TGTGCCAGCAGCCCGGGACGAACCCAAGAGACCCAGTACTTC. Encoded protein: CASSPGRTQETQYF.